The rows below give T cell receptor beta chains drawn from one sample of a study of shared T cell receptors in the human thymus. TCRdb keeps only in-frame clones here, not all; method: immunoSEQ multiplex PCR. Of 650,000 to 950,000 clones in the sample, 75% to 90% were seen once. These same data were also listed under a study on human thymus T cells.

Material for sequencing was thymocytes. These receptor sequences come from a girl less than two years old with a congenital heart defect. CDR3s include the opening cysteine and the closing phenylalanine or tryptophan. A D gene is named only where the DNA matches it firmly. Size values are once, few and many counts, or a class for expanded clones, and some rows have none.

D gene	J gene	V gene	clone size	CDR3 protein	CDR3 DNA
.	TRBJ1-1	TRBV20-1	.	CSTTVNTEAFF	TGCAGCACGACAGTGAACACTGAAGCTTTCTTT
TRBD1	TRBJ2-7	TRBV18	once	CASSPGRTGPYEQYF	TGTGCCAGCTCACCAGGGCGGACAGGACCCTACGAGCAGTACTTC
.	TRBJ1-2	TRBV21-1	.	CASSKTRQGAGNYGYTF	TGTGCCAGCAGCAAGACGAGGCAGGGGGCAGGAAACTATGGCTACACCTTC
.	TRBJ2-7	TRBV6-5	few	CASSYPTRGGYYEQYF	TGTGCCAGCAGTTACCCGACCAGGGGAGGGTACTACGAGCAGTACTTC
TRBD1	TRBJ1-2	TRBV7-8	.	CASSSNRDRKPYTF	TGTGCCAGCAGCTCGAATCGGGACAGAAAACCTTACACCTTC
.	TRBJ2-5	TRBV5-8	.	CASPPGGVSGETQYF	TGTGCCAGCCCTCCGGGGGGCGTCAGTGGGGAGACCCAGTACTTC
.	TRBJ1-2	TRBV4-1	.	CASSLNYRTAFYGYTF	TGCGCCAGCAGCCTGAATTATAGGACAGCTTTCTATGGCTACACCTTC
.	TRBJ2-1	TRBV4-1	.	CASSQDHEGTRYNEQFF	TGCGCCAGCAGCCAAGACCATGAGGGGACTCGCTACAATGAGCAGTTCTTC
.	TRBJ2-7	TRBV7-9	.	CASSTDRDSPSYEQYF	TGTGCCAGCAGCACTGACAGGGACTCTCCTTCCTACGAGCAGTACTTC
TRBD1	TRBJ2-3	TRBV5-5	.	CASSLGQGAEDTQYF	TGTGCCAGCAGCTTAGGACAGGGGGCGGAAGATACGCAGTATTTT
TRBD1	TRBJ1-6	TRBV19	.	CASSIRTGRNNSPLHF	TGTGCCAGTAGTATCCGGACAGGTAGAAATAATTCACCCCTCCACTTT
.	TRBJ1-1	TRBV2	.	CASAGNWRKSGNTEAFF	TGTGCCAGCGCGGGAAATTGGCGAAAATCGGGGAACACTGAAGCTTTCTTT
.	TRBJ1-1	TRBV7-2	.	CASTFISTEAFF	TGTGCCAGCACTTTTATTTCGACTGAAGCTTTCTTT
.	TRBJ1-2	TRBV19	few	CASSQQGQRYGYTF	TGTGCCAGTAGTCAGCAGGGGCAGAGATATGGCTACACCTTC
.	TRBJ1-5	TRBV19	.	CASSPPRGLSNQPQHF	TGTGCCAGTAGTCCCCCTAGGGGACTTAGCAATCAGCCCCAGCATTTT
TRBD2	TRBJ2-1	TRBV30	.	CAWSVSPGEVRGGFYNEQFF	TGTGCCTGGAGTGTCTCTCCAGGGGAGGTTCGGGGGGGGTTCTACAATGAGCAGTTCTTC
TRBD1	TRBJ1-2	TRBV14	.	CASGVRTGGSDYGYTF	TGTGCCAGCGGAGTACGCACAGGGGGTTCCGACTATGGCTACACCTTC
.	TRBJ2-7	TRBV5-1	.	CASSKTSRIRYVQGSYSTNYEQYF	TGCGCCAGCAGCAAAACCTCTAGGATCCGGTATGTACAGGGCAGTTACTCAACAAACTACGAGCAGTACTTC
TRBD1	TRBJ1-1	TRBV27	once	CASSLQRTGTIGAEAFF	TGTGCCAGCAGCTTACAAAGGACAGGGACGATAGGCGCTGAAGCTTTCTTT
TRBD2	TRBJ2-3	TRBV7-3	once	CASSSESGGRGDTQYF	TGTGCCAGCAGCTCCGAGAGCGGGGGGAGGGGAGATACGCAGTATTTT
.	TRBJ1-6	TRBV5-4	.	CASSLTLGRSLHNSPLHF	TGTGCCAGCAGCTTAACCCTTGGCAGATCATTACATAATTCACCCCTCCACTTT
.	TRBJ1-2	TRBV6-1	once	CASSEPRTGNYGYTF	TGTGCCAGCAGTGAACCTCGGACGGGGAACTATGGCTACACCTTC
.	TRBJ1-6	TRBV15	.	CATSRWTRADSPLHF	TGTGCCACCAGCAGATGGACAAGGGCTGACTCACCCCTCCACTTT
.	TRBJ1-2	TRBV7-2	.	CASAPGPTYGYTF	TGTGCCAGCGCGCCAGGTCCGACCTATGGCTACACCTTC
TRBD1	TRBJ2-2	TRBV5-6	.	CASSLDREPGELFF	TGTGCCAGCAGCCTGGACAGGGAGCCCGGGGAGCTGTTTTTT
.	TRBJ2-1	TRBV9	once	CASSAHYKSNEQFF	TGTGCCAGCAGCGCACACTACAAGAGCAATGAGCAGTTCTTC
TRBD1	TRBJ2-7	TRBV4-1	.	CASSPCGTGSYEQYF	TGCGCCAGCAGCCCTTGCGGGACAGGCTCCTACGAGCAGTACTTC
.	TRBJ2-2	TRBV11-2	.	CASSYSGEPPNTGELFF	TGTGCCAGCAGCTATTCGGGAGAACCGCCGAACACCGGGGAGCTGTTTTTT
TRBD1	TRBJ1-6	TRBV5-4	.	CASSWTGQNSPLHF	TGTGCCAGCAGCTGGACAGGGCAAAATTCACCCCTCCACTTT
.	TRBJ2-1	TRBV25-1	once	CASSGRDYNEQFF	TGTGCCAGCAGTGGACGGGACTACAATGAGCAGTTCTTC
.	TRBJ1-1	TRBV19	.	CGTVGAAWNTEAFF	TGTGGAACAGTAGGGGCAGCTTGGAACACTGAAGCTTTCTTT
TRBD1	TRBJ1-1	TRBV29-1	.	CSVDPGQGDSNTEAFF	TGCAGCGTTGACCCCGGACAGGGAGACTCCAACACTGAAGCTTTCTTT
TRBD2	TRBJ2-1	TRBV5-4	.	CASSHHFRGVYNEQFF	TGTGCCAGCAGCCACCACTTCCGGGGGGTCTACAATGAGCAGTTCTTC
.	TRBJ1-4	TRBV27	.	CASSGPSKDSHLNEKLFF	TGTGCCAGCAGCGGACCATCTAAGGACAGTCACCTTAATGAAAAACTGTTTTTT
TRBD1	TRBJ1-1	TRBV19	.	CASRPDRVNTEAFF	TGTGCCAGTAGACCTGACAGGGTGAACACTGAAGCTTTCTTT
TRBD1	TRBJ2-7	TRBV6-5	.	CASSYSEDRDSHEQYF	TGTGCCAGCAGTTACTCTGAGGACAGGGATAGCCACGAGCAGTACTTC
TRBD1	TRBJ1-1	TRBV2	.	CASSETGDSDEAFF	TGTGCCAGCAGTGAAACAGGGGATTCGGATGAAGCTTTCTTT
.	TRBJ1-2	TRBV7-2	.	CASSGPWEHPYGYTF	TGTGCCAGCAGCGGCCCGTGGGAGCACCCCTATGGCTACACCTTC
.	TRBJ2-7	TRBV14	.	CASSQGPGNGEQYF	TGTGCCAGCAGCCAAGGTCCGGGTAATGGCGAGCAGTACTTC
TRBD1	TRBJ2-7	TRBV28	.	CASSLGVLRDRDTGGSEQYF	TGTGCCAGCAGTTTAGGTGTGTTGAGGGACAGGGACACAGGGGGTAGCGAGCAGTACTTC
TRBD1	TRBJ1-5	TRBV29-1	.	CSVELQGNQPQHF	TGCAGCGTTGAACTACAGGGGAATCAGCCCCAGCATTTT
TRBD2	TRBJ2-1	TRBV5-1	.	CASSGGPAGGPENEQFF	TGCGCCAGCAGCGGCGGTCCAGCGGGGGGGCCGGAAAATGAGCAGTTCTTC
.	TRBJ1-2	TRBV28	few	CASSLWREGNYGYTF	TGTGCCAGCAGTTTATGGAGGGAGGGTAACTATGGCTACACCTTC
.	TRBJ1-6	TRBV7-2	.	CASSFRRANTLLALHF	TGTGCCAGCAGCTTCAGGAGGGCCAATACCCTGCTGGCCCTCCACTTT
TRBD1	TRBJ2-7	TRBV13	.	CASSPTGQGLTYEQYF	TGTGCCAGCAGCCCCACGGGACAGGGCTTAACCTACGAGCAGTACTTC
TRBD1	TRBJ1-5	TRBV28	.	CASSGDRGLGQPQHF	TGTGCCAGCAGCGGGGACAGGGGGCTGGGTCAGCCCCAGCATTTT
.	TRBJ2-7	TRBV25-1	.	CASQGVNEQYF	TGTGCCAGCCAGGGCGTAAACGAGCAGTACTTC
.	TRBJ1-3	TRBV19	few	CASSPTDSGNTIYF	TGTGCCAGTAGCCCGACAGACTCTGGAAACACCATATATTTT
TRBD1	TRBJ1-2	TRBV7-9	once	CASADRTGLNYGYTF	TGTGCCAGCGCGGACAGGACAGGCCTCAACTATGGCTACACCTTC
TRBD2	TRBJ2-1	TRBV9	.	CASSRRGGKQFF	TGTGCCAGCAGCCGTCGGGGGGGTAAGCAGTTCTTC
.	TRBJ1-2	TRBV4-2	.	CASSQDMGQGQDGYTF	TGTGCCAGCAGCCAAGATATGGGTCAGGGGCAAGATGGCTACACCTTC
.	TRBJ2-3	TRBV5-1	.	CASSPYRDKGPNTSTDTQYF	TGCGCCAGCAGCCCATACCGGGACAAGGGGCCTAATACTAGCACAGATACGCAGTATTTT
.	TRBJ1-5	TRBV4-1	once	CASSSMAAVNQPQHF	TGCGCCAGCAGCTCCATGGCGGCTGTTAATCAGCCCCAGCATTTT
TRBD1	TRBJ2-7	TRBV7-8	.	CASSLDGQGMFYEQYF	TGTGCCAGCAGCCTAGATGGACAGGGTATGTTCTACGAGCAGTACTTC
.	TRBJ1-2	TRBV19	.	CASSTLREENYGYTF	TGTGCCAGTAGTACCCTCCGGGAAGAGAACTATGGCTACACCTTC
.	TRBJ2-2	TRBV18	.	CASSPLPRELFF	TGTGCCAGCTCACCCCTCCCCCGGGAGCTGTTTTTT
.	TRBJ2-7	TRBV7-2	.	CASSLKGQGSYEQYF	TGTGCCAGCAGCTTAAAGGGCCAGGGGAGCTACGAGCAGTACTTC